The clone carrying this TCR beta chain was counted a few times. The germline V gene encodes CDR1 SGDLS and CDR2 YYNGEE. The V end was cut by 0 bases, the J end by 4 bases, with 13 bases between. CDR3 size: 15 residues. Each CDR3 protein gets one entry after TCRdb re-called the 5' RACE reads with MiXCR. The table has more than 40,000 distinct CDR3 sequences, over 25% seen once. This chain links TRBV9 with TRBJ1-2; weak D call: TRBD1 (6 bases). The clonotype comes from a female donor with breast cancer. The sample consisted of memory CD4+ T cells sorted from a lymph node. Documented subset: memory CD4+ T cells, CD4+CD45RO+CD25-. The CDR3 DNA reads as TGTGCCAGCAGCGTAGACCCGGGGGCTGGCTATGGCTACACCTTC. This encodes CASSVDPGAGYGYTF.